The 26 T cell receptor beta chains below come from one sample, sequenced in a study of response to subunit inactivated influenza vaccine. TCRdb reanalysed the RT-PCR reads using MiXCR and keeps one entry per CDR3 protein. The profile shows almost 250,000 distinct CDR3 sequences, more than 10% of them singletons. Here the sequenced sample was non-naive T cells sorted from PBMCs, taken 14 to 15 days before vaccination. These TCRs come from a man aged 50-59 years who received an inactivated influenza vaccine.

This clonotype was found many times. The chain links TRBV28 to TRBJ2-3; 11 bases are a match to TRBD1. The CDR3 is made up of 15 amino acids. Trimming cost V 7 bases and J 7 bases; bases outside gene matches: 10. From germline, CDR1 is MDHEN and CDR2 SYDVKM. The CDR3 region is CASNSEGQGVYTQYF. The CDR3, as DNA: TGTGCCAGCAACTCGGAGGGACAGGGGGTTTATACGCAGTATTTT. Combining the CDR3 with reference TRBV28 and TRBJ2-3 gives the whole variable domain DVKVTQSSRYLVKRTGEKVFLECVQDMDHENMFWYRQDPGLGLRLIYFSYDVKMKEKGDIPEGYSVSREKKERFSLILESASTNQTSMYLCASNSEGQGVYTQYFGPGTRLTVL.

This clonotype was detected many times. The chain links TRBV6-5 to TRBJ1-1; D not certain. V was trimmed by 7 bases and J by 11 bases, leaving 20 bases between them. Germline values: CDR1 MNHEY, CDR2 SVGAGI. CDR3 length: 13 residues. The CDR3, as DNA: TGTGCCAGCACCACCGATGACGACGGTGAGGCTTTCTTT. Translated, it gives CASTTDDDGEAFF.

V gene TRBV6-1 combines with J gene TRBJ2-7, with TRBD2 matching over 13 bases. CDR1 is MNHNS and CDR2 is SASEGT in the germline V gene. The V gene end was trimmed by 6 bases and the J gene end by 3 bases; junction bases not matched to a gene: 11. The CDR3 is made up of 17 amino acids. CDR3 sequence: CASRRGLAGQGDYEQYF. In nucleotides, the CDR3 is TGTGCCAGCAGAAGGGGACTAGCGGGACAAGGCGACTACGAGCAGTACTTC.

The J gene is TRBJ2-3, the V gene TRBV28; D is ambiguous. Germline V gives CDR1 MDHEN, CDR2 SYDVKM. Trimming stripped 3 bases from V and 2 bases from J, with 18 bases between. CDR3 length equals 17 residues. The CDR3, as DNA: TGTGCCAGCAGTTTGCCTCGGGCAGTACAACTCACAGATACGCAGTATTTT. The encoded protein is CASSLPRAVQLTDTQYF.

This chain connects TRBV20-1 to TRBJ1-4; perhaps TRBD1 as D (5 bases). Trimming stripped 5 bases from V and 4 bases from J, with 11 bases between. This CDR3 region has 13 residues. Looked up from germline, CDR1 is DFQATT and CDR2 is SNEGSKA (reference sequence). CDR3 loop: CSASGTVNEKLFF. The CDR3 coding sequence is TGCAGTGCTTCCGGGACGGTTAATGAAAAACTGTTTTTT.

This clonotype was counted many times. The CDR3 nucleotides read TGCGCCAGCAGCTTGGTGCAGAGGGAGACCCAGTACTTC. Its translation is CASSLVQRETQYF. The V call is TRBV5-1, the J call TRBJ2-5; D is unresolved. V dropped 0 bases and J dropped 5 bases, with 8 bases sitting between them. Germline values: CDR1 SGHRS, CDR2 YFSETQ. This CDR3 comprises 13 residues.

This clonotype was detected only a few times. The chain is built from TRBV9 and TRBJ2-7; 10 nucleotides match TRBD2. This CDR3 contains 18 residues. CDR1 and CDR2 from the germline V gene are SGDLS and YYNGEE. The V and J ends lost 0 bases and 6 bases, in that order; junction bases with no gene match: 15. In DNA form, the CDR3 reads TGTGCCAGCAGCGTAGCAACCCTCGAGCGGGAGGGCCGGTGCGAGCAGTACTTC. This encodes CASSVATLEREGRCEQYF. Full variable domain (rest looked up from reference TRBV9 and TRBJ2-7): DSGVTQTPKHLITATGQRVTLRCSPRSGDLSVYWYQQSLDQGLQFLIQYYNGEERAKGNILERFSAQQFPDLHSELNLSSLELGDSALYFCASSVATLEREGRCEQYFGPGTRLTVT.

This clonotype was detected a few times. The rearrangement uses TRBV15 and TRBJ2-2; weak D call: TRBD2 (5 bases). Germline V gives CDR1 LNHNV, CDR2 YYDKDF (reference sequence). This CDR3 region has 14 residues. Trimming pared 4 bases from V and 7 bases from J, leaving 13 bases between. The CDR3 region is CATSTQSAGGELFF. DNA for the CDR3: TGTGCCACCAGCACCCAGTCTGCGGGCGGGGAGCTGTTTTTT.

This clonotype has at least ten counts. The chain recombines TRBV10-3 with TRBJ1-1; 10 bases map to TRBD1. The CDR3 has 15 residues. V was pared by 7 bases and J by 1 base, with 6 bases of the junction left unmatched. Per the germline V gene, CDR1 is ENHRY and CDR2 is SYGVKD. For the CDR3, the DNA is TGTGCCATCAAAGGGACAGGGGCCCAGAACACTGAAGCTTTCTTT. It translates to CAIKGTGAQNTEAFF.

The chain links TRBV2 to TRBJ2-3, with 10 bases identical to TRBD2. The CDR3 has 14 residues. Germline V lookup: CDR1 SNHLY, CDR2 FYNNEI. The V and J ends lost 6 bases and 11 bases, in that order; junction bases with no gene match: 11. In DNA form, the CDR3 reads TGTGCCAGCAGCGCTAGCGGGGGCCTCCCCAGGCAGTATTTT. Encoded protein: CASSASGGLPRQYF.

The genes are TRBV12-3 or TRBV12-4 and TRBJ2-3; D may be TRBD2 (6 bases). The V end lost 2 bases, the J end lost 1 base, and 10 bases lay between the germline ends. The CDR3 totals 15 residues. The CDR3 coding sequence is TGTGCCAGCAGTTTACGGGGGTCTGGCACAGATACGCAGTATTTT. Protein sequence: CASSLRGSGTDTQYF.

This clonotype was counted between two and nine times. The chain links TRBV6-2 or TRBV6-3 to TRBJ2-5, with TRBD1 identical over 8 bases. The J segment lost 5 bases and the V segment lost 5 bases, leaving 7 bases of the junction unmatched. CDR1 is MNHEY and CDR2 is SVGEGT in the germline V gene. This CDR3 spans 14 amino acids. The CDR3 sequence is CASSPGTGYETQYF. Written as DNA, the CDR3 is TGTGCCAGCAGTCCCGGGACAGGATACGAGACCCAGTACTTC.

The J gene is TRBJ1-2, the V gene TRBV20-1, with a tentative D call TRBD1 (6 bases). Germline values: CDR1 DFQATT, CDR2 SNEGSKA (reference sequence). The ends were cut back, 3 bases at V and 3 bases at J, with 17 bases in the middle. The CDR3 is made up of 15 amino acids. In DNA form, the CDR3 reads TGCAGTGCTAGTCGGACAGCCTACGAGGACTATGGCTACACCTTC. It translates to CSASRTAYEDYGYTF.

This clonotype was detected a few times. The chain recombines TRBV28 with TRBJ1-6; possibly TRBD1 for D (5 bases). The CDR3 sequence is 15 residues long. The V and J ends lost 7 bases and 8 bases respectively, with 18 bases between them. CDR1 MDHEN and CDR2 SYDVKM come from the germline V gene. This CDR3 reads CASTRTGLADSPLHF. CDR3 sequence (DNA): TGTGCCAGCACCAGGACGGGGCTTGCCGATTCACCCCTCCACTTT.

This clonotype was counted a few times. The CDR3 region is CASTGQGGNYGYTF. CDR3 nucleotide sequence: TGTGCCAGCACCGGACAGGGCGGCAACTATGGCTACACCTTC. J is TRBJ1-2 and V is TRBV9; TRBD1 agrees at 8 bases. CDR3 length: 14 amino acids. Germline CDR1 and CDR2: SGDLS and YYNGEE. The V segment lost 6 bases and the J segment 2 bases; nucleotides outside the gene matches: 6.

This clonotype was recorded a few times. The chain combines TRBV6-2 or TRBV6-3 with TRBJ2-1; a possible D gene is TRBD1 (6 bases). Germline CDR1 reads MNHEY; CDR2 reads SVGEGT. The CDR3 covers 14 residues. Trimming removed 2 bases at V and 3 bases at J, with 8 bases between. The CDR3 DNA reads TGTGCCAGCAGTTACGGACAGCACTACAATGAGCAGTTCTTC. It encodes CASSYGQHYNEQFF.

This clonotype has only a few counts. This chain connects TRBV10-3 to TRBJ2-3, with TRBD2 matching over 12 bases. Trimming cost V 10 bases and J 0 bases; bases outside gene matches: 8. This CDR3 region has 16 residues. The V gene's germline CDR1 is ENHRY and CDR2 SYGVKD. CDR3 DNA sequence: TGTGCCACCGCGACTAGCGGGGGCACTAGCACAGATACGCAGTATTTT. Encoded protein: CATATSGGTSTDTQYF.

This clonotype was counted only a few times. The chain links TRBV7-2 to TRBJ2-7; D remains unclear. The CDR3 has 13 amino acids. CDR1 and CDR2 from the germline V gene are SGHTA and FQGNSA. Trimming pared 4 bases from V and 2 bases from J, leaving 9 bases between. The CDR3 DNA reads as TGTGCCAGCAGCTCCCGGGCCGCCTACGAGCAGTACTTC. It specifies CASSSRAAYEQYF.

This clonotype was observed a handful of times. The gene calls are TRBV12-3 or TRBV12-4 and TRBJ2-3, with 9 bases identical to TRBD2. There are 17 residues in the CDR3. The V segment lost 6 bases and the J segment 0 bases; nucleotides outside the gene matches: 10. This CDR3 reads CASRVGLAGPSTDTQYF. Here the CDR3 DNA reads TGTGCCAGCAGAGTGGGCCTAGCGGGGCCCAGCACAGATACGCAGTATTTT.

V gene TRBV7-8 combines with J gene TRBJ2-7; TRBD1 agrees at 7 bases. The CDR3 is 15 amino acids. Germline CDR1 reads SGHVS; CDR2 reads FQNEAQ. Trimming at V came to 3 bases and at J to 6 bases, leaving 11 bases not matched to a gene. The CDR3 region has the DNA TGTGCCAGCAGCTTTTCCGGGACAGACCAAGTCGAGCAGTACTTC. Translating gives CASSFSGTDQVEQYF.

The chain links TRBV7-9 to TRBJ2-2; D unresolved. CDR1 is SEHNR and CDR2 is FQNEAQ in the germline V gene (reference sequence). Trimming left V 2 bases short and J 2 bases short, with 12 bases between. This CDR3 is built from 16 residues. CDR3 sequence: CASSLRLLTNTGELFF. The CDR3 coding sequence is TGTGCCAGCAGCTTACGGCTACTGACTAACACCGGGGAGCTGTTTTTT.

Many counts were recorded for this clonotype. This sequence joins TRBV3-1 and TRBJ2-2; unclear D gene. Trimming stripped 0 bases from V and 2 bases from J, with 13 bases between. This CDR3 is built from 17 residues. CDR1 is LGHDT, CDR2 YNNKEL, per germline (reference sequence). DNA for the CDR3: TGTGCCAGCAGCCAAGATCTGTGGCAGAGAAACACCGGGGAGCTGTTTTTT. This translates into CASSQDLWQRNTGELFF. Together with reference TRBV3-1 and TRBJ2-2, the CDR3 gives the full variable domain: DTAVSQTPKYLVTQMGNDKSIKCEQNLGHDTMYWYKQDSKKFLKIMFSYNNKELIINETVPNRFSPKSPDKAHLNLHINSLELGDSAVYFCASSQDLWQRNTGELFFGEGSRLTVL.

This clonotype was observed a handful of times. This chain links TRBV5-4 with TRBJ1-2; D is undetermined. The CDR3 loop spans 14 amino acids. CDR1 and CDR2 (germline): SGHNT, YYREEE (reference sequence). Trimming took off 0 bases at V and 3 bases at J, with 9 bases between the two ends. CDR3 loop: CASSLGAAYYGYTF. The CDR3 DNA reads TGTGCCAGCAGCTTGGGAGCAGCTTACTATGGCTACACCTTC. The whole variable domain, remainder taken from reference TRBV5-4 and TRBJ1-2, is ETGVTQSPTHLIKTRGQQVTLRCSSQSGHNTVSWYQQALGQGPQFIFQYYREEENGRGNFPPRFSGLQFPNYSSELNVNALELDDSALYLCASSLGAAYYGYTFGSGTRLTVV.

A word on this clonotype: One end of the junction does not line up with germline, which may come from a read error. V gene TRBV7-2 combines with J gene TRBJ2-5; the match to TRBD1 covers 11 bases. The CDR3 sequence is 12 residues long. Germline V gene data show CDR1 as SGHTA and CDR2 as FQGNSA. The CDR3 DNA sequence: TGTGCCAGCAGCTCCGGACAGGGGGCCCTTCACTTC. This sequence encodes CASSSGQGALHF.

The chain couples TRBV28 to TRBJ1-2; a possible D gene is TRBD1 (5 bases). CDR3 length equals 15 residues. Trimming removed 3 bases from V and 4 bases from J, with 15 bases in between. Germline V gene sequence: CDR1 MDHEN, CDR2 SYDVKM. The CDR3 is CASSFQGSRAYGYTF. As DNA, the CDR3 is TGTGCCAGCAGTTTTCAAGGGAGCAGGGCCTATGGCTACACCTTC.

CDR3 DNA sequence: TGTGCCATCCATGCCGTTGAGGGTTCACCCCTCCACTTT. Protein sequence: CAIHAVEGSPLHF. The rearrangement uses TRBV10-3 and TRBJ1-6; D gene uncertain. Germline V gene sequence: CDR1 ENHRY, CDR2 SYGVKD. Trimming left V 8 bases short and J 9 bases short, with 14 bases between. The CDR3 sequence is 13 residues long.